A selection of T cell receptor beta chains follows, all from one sample in a study of CD8 T cells in Susac syndrome. Using its own MiXCR run on the immunoSEQ multiplex PCR reads, TCRdb lists one record per CDR3 protein. Seen here are 150,000 to 200,000 distinct CDR3 sequences, more than 90% observed once, and the top ten hold 0.093%. Sequenced input: CD4+ T cells from PBMCs. Receptor source: a human donor with multiple sclerosis. Each CDR3 is given with its conserved first and last residue.

v_gene	j_gene	len	CDR3aa
TRBV3-1	TRBJ2-2	16	CASSQAQGANTGELFF
TRBV29-1	TRBJ1-2	11	CSDDGLRGYTF
TRBV11-3	TRBJ2-7	14	CASSLTASSYEQYF
TRBV6-2/TRBV6-3	TRBJ2-1	13	CASSFESYNEQFF
TRBV7-9	TRBJ1-2	13	CASSLRTGDGYTF
TRBV15	TRBJ1-5	16	CATSRGPGGWNQPQHF
TRBV6-2/TRBV6-3	TRBJ2-7	12	CASSPGGDEQYF
TRBV7-2	TRBJ2-1	15	CASSLELAGSNEQFF
TRBV7-2	TRBJ2-5	11	CASSRQETQYF
TRBV29-1	TRBJ2-7	10	CSAWDNEQYF
TRBV9	TRBJ2-7	16	CASSLSLGQGSREQYF
TRBV10-3	TRBJ2-7	14	CAISLGQGAYEQYF
TRBV20-1	TRBJ2-3	15	CSATSLAGNTDTQYF
TRBV12-3/TRBV12-4	TRBJ2-1	15	CASSPGLAGLSEQFF
TRBV29-1	TRBJ1-2	11	CSVVRIYGYTF
TRBV20-1	TRBJ2-1	17	CSARDPKTSGGMNEQFF
TRBV5-1	TRBJ1-6	15	CASSLSTGTNSPLHF
TRBV23-1	TRBJ1-6	15	CASSTPGQVHSPLHF
TRBV3-1	TRBJ1-6	15	CASSPGGDYNSPLHF
TRBV2	TRBJ2-7	11	CASKVIYEQYF